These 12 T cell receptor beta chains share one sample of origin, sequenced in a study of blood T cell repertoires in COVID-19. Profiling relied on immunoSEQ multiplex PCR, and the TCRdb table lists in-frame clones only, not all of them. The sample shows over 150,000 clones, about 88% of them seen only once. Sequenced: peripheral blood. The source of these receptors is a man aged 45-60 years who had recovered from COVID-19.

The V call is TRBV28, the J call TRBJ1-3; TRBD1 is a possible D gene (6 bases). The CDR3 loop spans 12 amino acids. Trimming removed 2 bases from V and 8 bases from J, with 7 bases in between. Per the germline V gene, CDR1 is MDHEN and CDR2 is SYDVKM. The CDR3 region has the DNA TGTGCCAGCAGTTTAGCAGGGGACACCATATATTTT. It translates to CASSLAGDTIYF.

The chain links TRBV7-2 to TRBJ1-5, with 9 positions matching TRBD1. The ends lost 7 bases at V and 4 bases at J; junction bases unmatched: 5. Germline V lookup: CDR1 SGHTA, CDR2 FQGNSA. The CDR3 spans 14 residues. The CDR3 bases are TGTGCCAGCACATTGACAGGGGGTAATCAGCCCCAGCATTTT. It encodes CASTLTGGNQPQHF.

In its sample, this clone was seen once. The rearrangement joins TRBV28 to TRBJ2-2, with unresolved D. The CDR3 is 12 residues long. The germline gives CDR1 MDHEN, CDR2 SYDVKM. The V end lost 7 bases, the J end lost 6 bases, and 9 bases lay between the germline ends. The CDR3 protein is CASNIESGELFF. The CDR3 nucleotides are TGTGCCAGCAATATCGAGTCCGGGGAGCTGTTTTTT.

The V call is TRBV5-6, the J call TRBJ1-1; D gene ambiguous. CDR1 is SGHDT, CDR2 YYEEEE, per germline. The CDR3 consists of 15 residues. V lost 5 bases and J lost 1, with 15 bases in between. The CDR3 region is CASRITLGANTEAFF. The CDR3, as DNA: TGTGCCAGCAGGATTACATTGGGAGCGAACACTGAAGCTTTCTTT.

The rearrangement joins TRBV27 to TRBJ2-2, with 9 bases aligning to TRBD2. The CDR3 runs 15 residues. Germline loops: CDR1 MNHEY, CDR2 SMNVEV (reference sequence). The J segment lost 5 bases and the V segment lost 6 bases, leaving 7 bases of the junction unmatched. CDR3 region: CASRPAGGHTGELFF. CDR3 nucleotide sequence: TGTGCCAGCAGACCCGCGGGGGGGCATACCGGGGAGCTGTTTTTT.

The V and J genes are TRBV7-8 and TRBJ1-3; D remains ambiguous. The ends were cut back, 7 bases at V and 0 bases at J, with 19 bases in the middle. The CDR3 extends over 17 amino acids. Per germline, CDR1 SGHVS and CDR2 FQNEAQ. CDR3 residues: CASTKTLVRLSGNTIYF. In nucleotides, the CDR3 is TGTGCCAGCACCAAAACTTTAGTGAGGCTCTCTGGAAACACCATATATTTT.

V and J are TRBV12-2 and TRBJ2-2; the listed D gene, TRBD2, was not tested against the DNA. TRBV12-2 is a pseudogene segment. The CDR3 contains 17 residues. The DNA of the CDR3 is TGTGCAAGTCGCTTAGCGGGGGGGTATCAGAACACCGGGGAGCTGTTTTTT. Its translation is CASRLAGGYQNTGELFF.

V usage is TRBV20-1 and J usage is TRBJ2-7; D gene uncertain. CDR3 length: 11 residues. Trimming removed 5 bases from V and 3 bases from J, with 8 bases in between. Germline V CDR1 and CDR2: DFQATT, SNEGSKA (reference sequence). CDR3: CSAPDNYEQYF. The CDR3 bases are TGCAGTGCTCCCGACAACTACGAGCAGTACTTC.

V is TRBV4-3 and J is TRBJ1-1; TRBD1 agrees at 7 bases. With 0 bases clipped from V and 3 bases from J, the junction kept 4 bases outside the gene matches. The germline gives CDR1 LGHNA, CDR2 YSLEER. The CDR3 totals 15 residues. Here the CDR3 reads CASSQDLQGYTEAFF. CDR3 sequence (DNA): TGCGCCAGCAGCCAAGATTTACAGGGGTACACTGAAGCTTTCTTT.

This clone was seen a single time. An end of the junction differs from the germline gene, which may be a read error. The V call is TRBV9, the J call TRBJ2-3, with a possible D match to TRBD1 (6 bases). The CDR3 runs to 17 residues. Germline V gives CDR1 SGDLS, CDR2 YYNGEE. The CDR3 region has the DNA TGTGCCAGCAGCGTCAGTCCGGGGCAAATCAGGACAGATACGCGGTATTTT. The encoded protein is CASSVSPGQIRTDTRYF.

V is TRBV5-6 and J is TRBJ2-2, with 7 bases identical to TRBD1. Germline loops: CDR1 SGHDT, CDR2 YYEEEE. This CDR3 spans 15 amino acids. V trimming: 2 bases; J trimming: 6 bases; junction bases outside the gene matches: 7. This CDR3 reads CASSFQQGIAGELFF. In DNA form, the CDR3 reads TGTGCCAGCAGCTTTCAACAGGGGATTGCCGGGGAGCTGTTTTTT. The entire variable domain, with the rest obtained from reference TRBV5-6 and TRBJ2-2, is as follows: DAGVTQSPTHLIKTRGQQVTLRCSPKSGHDTVSWYQQALGQGPQFIFQYYEEEERQRGNFPDRFSGHQFPNYSSELNVNALLLGDSALYLCASSFQQGIAGELFFGEGSRLTVL.

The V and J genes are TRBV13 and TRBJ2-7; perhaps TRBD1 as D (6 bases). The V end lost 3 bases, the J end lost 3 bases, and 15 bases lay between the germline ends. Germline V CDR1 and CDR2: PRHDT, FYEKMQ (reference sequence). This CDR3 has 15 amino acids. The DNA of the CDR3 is TGTGCCAGCAGCTTCAAGACTCAGGGGAACTACGAGCAGTACTTC. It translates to CASSFKTQGNYEQYF.